These 14 T cell receptor beta chains share one sample of origin, sequenced in a study of graft-versus-host responses after intestinal transplantation. Assay used: immunoSEQ multiplex PCR; TCRdb lists only in-frame clones, some missing. The sample lists roughly 46,000 clones; 90% to 95% were seen once. Sequences were derived from PBMCs, sampled about 800 days after a first intestinal transplant, on the day of a second. The receptor source for this set is a human patient who received an intestinal transplant, so some T cells may come from the graft donor.

The chain carries TRBV13 and TRBJ1-5; no clear D. The germline V gene encodes CDR1 PRHDT and CDR2 FYEKMQ (reference sequence). Trimming stripped 4 bases from V and 4 bases from J, with 17 bases between. The CDR3 extends over 16 amino acids. The CDR3 region has the DNA TGTGCCAGCAGCTCGTCGACGGAGAATACAAATCAGCCCCAGCATTTT. Protein product: CASSSSTENTNQPQHF.

Here the CDR3 DNA reads TGTGCCAGCAGCTCCTCGCTAGCGGGAGGAGGAGATACGCAGTATTTT. It encodes CASSSSLAGGGDTQYF. V gene TRBV11-2 combines with J gene TRBJ2-3; TRBD2 aligns across 11 bases. The J segment lost 5 bases and the V segment lost 4 bases, leaving 8 bases of the junction unmatched. The CDR3 covers 16 residues. Germline-derived CDR1 and CDR2 are SGHAT and FQNNGV. The complete variable domain, with remaining parts taken from reference TRBV11-2 and TRBJ2-3, reads EAGVAQSPRYKIIEKRQSVAFWCNPISGHATLYWYQQILGQGPKLLIQFQNNGVVDDSQLPKDRFSAERLKGVDSTLKIQPAKLEDSAVYLCASSSSLAGGGDTQYFGPGTRLTVL.

The chain combines TRBV16 with TRBJ1-2; maybe TRBD1 (6 bases). The CDR3 runs 13 residues. Per the germline V gene, CDR1 is KGHSY and CDR2 is FQNENV. Trimming cost V 4 bases and J 7 bases, with 13 bases left between them. The CDR3 bases are TGTGCCAGCAGCCTACAGGGCTTGGGTGGCTACACCTTC. Translation: CASSLQGLGGYTF. The full variable domain, its missing parts supplied by reference TRBV16 and TRBJ1-2, is GEEVAQTPKHLVRGEGQKAKLYCAPIKGHSYVFWYQQVLKNEFKFLISFQNENVFDETGMPKERFSAKCLPNSPCSLEIQATKLEDSAVYFCASSLQGLGGYTFGSGTRLTVV.

The chain carries TRBV19 and TRBJ2-6; a weak D match, TRBD1 (5 bases). Trimming left V 2 bases short and J 4 bases short, with 9 bases between. This CDR3 spans 15 amino acids. Germline values: CDR1 LNHDA, CDR2 SQIVND (reference sequence). The CDR3 reads CASSIQGYGANVLTF. The CDR3 DNA reads TGTGCCAGTAGTATACAGGGATACGGGGCCAACGTCCTGACTTTC.

CDR3 protein: CASSPASRGPYEQYF. The CDR3 coding sequence is TGTGCCAGCTCACCGGCGAGCAGGGGGCCCTACGAGCAGTACTTC. V is TRBV18 and J is TRBJ2-7, with TRBD1 matching 8 bases. There are 15 residues in the CDR3. J lost 2 bases, V lost 3 bases, and 6 bases had no gene match. Germline lookup yields CDR1 KGHSH and CDR2 LQKENI.

This sequence joins TRBV7-9 and TRBJ1-4; possible D gene TRBD1, 5 bases. Looked up from germline, CDR1 is SEHNR and CDR2 is FQNEAQ (reference sequence). V gave up 5 bases and J gave up 4 bases, with 8 bases separating them. The CDR3 contains 13 residues. CDR3 protein: CASSRQYNEKLFF. The CDR3 region has the DNA TGTGCCAGCAGCAGACAGTATAATGAAAAACTGTTTTTT. Combining the CDR3 with reference TRBV7-9 and TRBJ1-4 gives the whole variable domain DTGVSQNPRHKITKRGQNVTFRCDPISEHNRLYWYRQTLGQGPEFLTYFQNEAQLEKSRLLSDRFSAERPKGSFSTLEIQRTEQGDSAMYLCASSRQYNEKLFFGSGTQLSVL.

CDR3 loop: CASTTRMGGELFF. CDR3 in DNA: TGTGCCAGCACCACCCGTATGGGCGGGGAGCTGTTTTTT. This chain connects TRBV27 to TRBJ2-2, with no clear D. The V gene's germline CDR1 is MNHEY and CDR2 SMNVEV (reference sequence). The ends were cut back, 7 bases at V and 7 bases at J, with 13 bases in the middle. The CDR3 contains 13 residues.

The chain joins TRBV14 to TRBJ1-2; D unresolved. The CDR3 loop spans 14 amino acids. Trimming removed 4 bases at V and 1 base at J, with 10 bases between. CDR1 SGHDN and CDR2 FVKESK come from the germline V gene. The CDR3 DNA reads TGTGCCAGCAGCCGGCAGGAGTATAACTATGGCTACACCTTC. Translated, it gives CASSRQEYNYGYTF.

The gene calls are TRBV28 and TRBJ2-2, with 8 bases aligning to TRBD1. The junction had 16 bases not matched to a gene; V was cut back by 7 bases and J by 6 bases. The length of the CDR3 is 17 residues. Per the germline V gene, CDR1 is MDHEN and CDR2 is SYDVKM. The CDR3 loop is CASKRVQGARAPGELFF. CDR3 coding DNA: TGTGCCAGCAAACGTGTTCAGGGGGCTAGGGCACCCGGGGAGCTGTTTTTT.

The genes are TRBV4-2 and TRBJ1-2, with 11 bases lining up with TRBD1. From germline, CDR1 is LGHNA and CDR2 YNFKEQ. V trimming: 4 bases; J trimming: 2 bases; junction bases outside the gene matches: 0. The CDR3 extends over 14 amino acids. The CDR3 spells CASSRTGGNYGYTF. CDR3 nucleotides: TGTGCCAGCAGCCGGACAGGGGGCAACTATGGCTACACCTTC.

V gene TRBV6-1 combines with J gene TRBJ1-1; D is ambiguous. The CDR3 covers 14 residues. Trimming removed 4 bases at V and 4 bases at J, with 13 bases between. In germline, CDR1 is MNHNS, CDR2 SASEGT. As DNA, the CDR3 is TGTGCCAGCAGTGCGGGGAGTTGGAGCACTGAAGCTTTCTTT. Its protein is CASSAGSWSTEAFF.

V is TRBV27 and J is TRBJ2-1; 7 nucleotides line up with TRBD2. Trimming at V came to 5 bases and at J to 3 bases, leaving 10 bases not matched to a gene. Germline V CDR1 and CDR2: MNHEY, SMNVEV (reference sequence). The CDR3 runs 16 residues. CDR3 sequence: CASSPQSGNGYNEQFF. CDR3 DNA sequence: TGTGCCAGCAGTCCACAGAGCGGGAATGGCTACAATGAGCAGTTCTTC.

This chain uses TRBV11-2 with TRBJ2-1; 11 positions match TRBD2. Germline-derived CDR1 and CDR2 are SGHAT and FQNNGV. V was pared by 5 bases and J by 7 bases, with 13 bases of the junction left unmatched. The CDR3 totals 17 residues. This chain's CDR3 is CASSLTGVAGGPNEQFF. As DNA, the CDR3 is TGTGCCAGCAGCCTTACGGGCGTAGCGGGAGGGCCGAATGAGCAGTTCTTC. Full variable domain (remainder filled in from reference TRBV11-2 and TRBJ2-1): EAGVAQSPRYKIIEKRQSVAFWCNPISGHATLYWYQQILGQGPKLLIQFQNNGVVDDSQLPKDRFSAERLKGVDSTLKIQPAKLEDSAVYLCASSLTGVAGGPNEQFFGPGTRLTVL.

This chain connects TRBV13 to TRBJ2-7; D possibly corresponds to TRBD1 (6 bases). Germline CDR1 and CDR2: PRHDT and FYEKMQ (reference sequence). The V gene lost 5 bases and the J gene lost 7 bases, with 9 bases spanning the gap. CDR3 size: 11 residues. As DNA, the CDR3 is TGTGCCAGCAGCCACGGACAGGAGCAGTACTTC. Its protein product is CASSHGQEQYF.